This entry is about one T cell receptor (beta chain). The antigen is undetermined. The record originates from a study of OX40 agonist ivuxolimab in advanced cancers. There are 15 residues in the CDR3. Germline V gives CDR1 MNHEY, CDR2 SVGAGI. Unmatched junction bases numbered 2, after V lost 0 bases and J lost 2 bases. TCRdb's copy holds only in-frame clones and misses some; the assay was immunoSEQ multiplex PCR. The table lists tens of thousands of clones, around 78% of them singletons. General study findings and limits: Normalized T-cell clonal expansion was also low in a subset of nonresponders. Both blood CD4+ and CD8+ T cells showed clonal growth by week 6 at 0.1 to 3.0 mg/kg.

The receptor was derived from an adult with an advanced solid tumor such as melanoma, head and neck, liver or kidney cancer. The chain couples TRBV6-5 to TRBJ1-1, with TRBD1 matching over 8 bases. Sample: CD4+ or CD8+ T cells sorted from blood, taken in a trial of the OX40 agonist ivuxolimab. In nucleotides, the CDR3 is TGTGCCAGCAGTTACTCGGACAGGGCTAACACTGAAGCTTTCTTT. It yields the protein CASSYSDRANTEAFF.